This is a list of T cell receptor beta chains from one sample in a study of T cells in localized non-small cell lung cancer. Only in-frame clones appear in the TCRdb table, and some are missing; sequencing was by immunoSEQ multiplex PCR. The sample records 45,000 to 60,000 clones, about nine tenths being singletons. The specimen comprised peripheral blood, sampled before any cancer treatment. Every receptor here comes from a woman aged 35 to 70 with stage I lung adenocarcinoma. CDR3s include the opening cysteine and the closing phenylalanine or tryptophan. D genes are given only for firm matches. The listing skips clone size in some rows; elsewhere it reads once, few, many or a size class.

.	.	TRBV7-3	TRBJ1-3	CASSDRNGNTIYF	TGTGCCAGCAGCGACCGAAACGGAAACACCATATATTTT
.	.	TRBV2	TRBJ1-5	CASAEGGLNQPQHF	TGTGCCAGTGCAGAGGGAGGCCTAAATCAGCCCCAGCATTTT
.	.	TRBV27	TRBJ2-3	CASSLYGRGADTQYF	TGTGCCAGCAGTTTGTACGGAAGGGGCGCAGATACGCAGTATTTT
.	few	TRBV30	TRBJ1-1	CAWRSNTEAFF	TGTGCCTGGCGGTCGAACACTGAAGCTTTCTTT
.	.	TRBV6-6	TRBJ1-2	CASSLQGDHGYTF	TGTGCCAGCAGTTTACAGGGAGACCATGGCTACACCTTC
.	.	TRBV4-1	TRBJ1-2	CASSQDAYGYTF	TGCGCCAGCAGCCAAGACGCGTATGGCTACACCTTC
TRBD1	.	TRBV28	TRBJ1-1	CASSVGTGPDMTFF	TGTGCCAGCAGTGTCGGGACAGGCCCCGACATGACTTTCTTT
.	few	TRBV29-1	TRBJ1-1	CSVAAGSLKTEAFF	TGCAGCGTTGCGGCCGGGAGCCTGAAAACTGAAGCTTTCTTT
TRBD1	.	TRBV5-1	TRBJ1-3	CASRKGAEGNTIYF	TGCGCCAGCAGAAAGGGGGCAGAGGGAAACACCATATATTTT
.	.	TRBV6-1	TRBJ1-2	CASSESFTRGVYGYTF	TGTGCCAGCAGTGAATCCTTCACGAGGGGGGTCTATGGCTACACCTTC
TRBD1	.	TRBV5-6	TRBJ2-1	CASSPDRGRANEQFF	TGTGCCAGCAGCCCGGACAGGGGGCGAGCCAATGAGCAGTTCTTC
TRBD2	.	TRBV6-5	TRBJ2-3	CASRAGGTDTQYF	TGTGCCAGCAGGGCGGGGGGCACAGATACGCAGTATTTT
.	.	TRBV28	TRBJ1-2	CASSLDGNYGYTF	TGTGCCAGCAGTCTGGACGGTAACTATGGCTACACCTTC
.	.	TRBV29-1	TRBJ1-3	CSLRAGNTIYF	TGCAGCCTTAGGGCTGGAAACACCATATATTTT
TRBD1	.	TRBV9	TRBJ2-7	CASSLGGQGQAVFF	TGTGCCAGCAGCCTGGGGGGACAGGGTCAAGCCGTGTTCTTC
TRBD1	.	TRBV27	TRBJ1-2	CASSFVQGEGYTF	TGTGCCAGCAGTTTTGTTCAGGGGGAAGGCTACACCTTC
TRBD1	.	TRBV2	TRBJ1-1	CASIGTGQNTEAFF	TGTGCCAGCATAGGGACAGGGCAGAACACTGAAGCTTTCTTT
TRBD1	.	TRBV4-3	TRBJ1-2	CASRVGGTGFSANYGYTF	TGCGCCAGCCGGGTTGGCGGGACAGGGTTCTCGGCTAACTATGGCTACACCTTC
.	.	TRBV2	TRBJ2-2	CASSDPYPSANTGELFF	TGTGCCAGCAGTGACCCCTACCCTTCTGCGAACACCGGGGAGCTGTTTTTT
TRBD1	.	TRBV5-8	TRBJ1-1	CASSLYLQTGYTEAFF	TGTGCCAGCAGCTTGTATTTGCAGACAGGGTACACTGAAGCTTTCTTT
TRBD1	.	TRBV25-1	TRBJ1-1	CASTNGGRGRGTEAFF	TGTGCCAGCACCAACGGGGGCAGGGGGCGCGGCACTGAAGCTTTCTTT
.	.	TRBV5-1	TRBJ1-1	CASSLILTEAFF	TGCGCCAGCAGCTTGATTTTAACTGAAGCTTTCTTT
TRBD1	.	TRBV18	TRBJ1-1	CASSPGPGGTEAFF	TGTGCCAGCTCACCAGGTCCAGGGGGGACTGAAGCTTTCTTT
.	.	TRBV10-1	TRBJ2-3	CASSESWDTQYF	TGCGCCAGCAGTGAGTCGTGGGATACGCAGTATTTT
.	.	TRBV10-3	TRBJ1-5	CAISESRGDNQPQHF	TGTGCCATCAGTGAGTCCCGGGGAGACAATCAGCCCCAGCATTTT
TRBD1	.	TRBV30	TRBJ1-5	CAWGTGGQPQHF	TGTGCCTGGGGGACAGGGGGTCAGCCCCAGCATTTT
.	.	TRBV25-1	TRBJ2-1	CASSESRARELNEQFF	TGTGCCAGCAGTGAATCTAGGGCCAGGGAATTGAATGAGCAGTTCTTC
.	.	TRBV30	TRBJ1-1	CAWRRARNTEAFF	TGTGCCTGGCGTCGGGCCAGGAACACTGAAGCTTTCTTT
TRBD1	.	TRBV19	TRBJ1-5	CASRSGTGVWNQPQHF	TGTGCCAGTAGGTCCGGGACAGGGGTATGGAATCAGCCCCAGCATTTT
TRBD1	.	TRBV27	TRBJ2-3	CASGDRGTPTDTQYF	TGTGCCAGCGGAGACAGGGGCACCCCCACAGATACGCAGTATTTT
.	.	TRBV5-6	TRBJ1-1	CASSEGGLNTEAFF	TGTGCCAGCAGCGAAGGGGGACTGAACACTGAAGCTTTCTTT
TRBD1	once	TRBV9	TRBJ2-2	CASSVAGRGHTGELFF	TGTGCCAGCAGCGTAGCCGGCAGGGGGCACACCGGGGAGCTGTTTTTT
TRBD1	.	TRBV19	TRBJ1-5	CASSLRQGHQPQHF	TGTGCCAGTAGTCTTAGACAGGGTCATCAGCCCCAGCATTTT
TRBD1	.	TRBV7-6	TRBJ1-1	CASSLEGQRNTEAFF	TGTGCCAGCAGCTTAGAGGGACAGAGGAACACTGAAGCTTTCTTT
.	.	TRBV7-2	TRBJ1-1	CASSTTGGGTEAFF	TGTGCCAGCAGCACGACAGGCGGCGGCACTGAAGCTTTCTTT
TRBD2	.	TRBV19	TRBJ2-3	CASRRLAGGDTQYF	TGTGCCAGTAGGAGACTAGCGGGGGGGGATACGCAGTATTTT
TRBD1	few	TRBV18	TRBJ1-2	CASSPPYRDRDSTF	TGTGCCAGCTCACCACCTTACCGGGACAGGGATTCCACCTTC
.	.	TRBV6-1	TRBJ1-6	CASSETDSYNSPLHF	TGTGCCAGCAGTGAAACGGACTCCTATAATTCACCCCTCCACTTT
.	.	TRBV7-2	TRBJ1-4	CASSLSSGDEKLFF	TGTGCCAGCAGCCTTAGTTCAGGGGATGAAAAACTGTTTTTT
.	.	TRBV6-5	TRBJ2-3	CASSTGTDTQYF	TGTGCCAGCAGTACCGGGACAGATACGCAGTATTTT
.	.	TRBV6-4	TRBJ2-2	CASSEHGTGELFF	TGTGCCAGCAGTGAACACGGGACCGGGGAGCTGTTTTTT